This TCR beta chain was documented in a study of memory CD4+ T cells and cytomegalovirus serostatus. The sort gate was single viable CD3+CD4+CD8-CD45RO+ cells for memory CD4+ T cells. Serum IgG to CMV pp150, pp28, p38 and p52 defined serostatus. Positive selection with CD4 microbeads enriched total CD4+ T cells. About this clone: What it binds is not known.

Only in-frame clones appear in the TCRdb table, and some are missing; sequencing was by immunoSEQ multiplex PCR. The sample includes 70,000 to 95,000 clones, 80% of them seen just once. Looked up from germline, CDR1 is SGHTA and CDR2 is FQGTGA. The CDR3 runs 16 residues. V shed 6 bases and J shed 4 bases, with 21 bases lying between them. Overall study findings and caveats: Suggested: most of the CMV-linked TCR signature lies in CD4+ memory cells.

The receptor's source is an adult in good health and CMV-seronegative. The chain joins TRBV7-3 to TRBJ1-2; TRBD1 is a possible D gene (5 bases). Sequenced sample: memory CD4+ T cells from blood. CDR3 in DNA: TGTGCCAGCAGTTCAGGTCATCTACCCCAGGGCTATGGCTACACCTTC. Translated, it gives CASSSGHLPQGYGYTF.